The 24 T cell receptor beta chains listed next were all sequenced from one sample in a study of technical replicates of blood from several donors (dated by TCRdb to the late 2010s). The library was produced with the immunoSEQ multiplex PCR assay. As stored in TCRdb, this immuneACCESS dataset retains in-frame rearrangements with V and J assigned. A fraction of the clones does not appear; measured against another copy, unresolved V genes explain less than half of the discrepancy, and the remainder lacks a known reason. The sample has 70,000 to 90,000 clones on record, around 90% of them singletons. The top ten constitute around 0.25% of the sample. The sequenced sample consisted of T cells isolated from PBMCs. The receptors stem from a human donor in good health.

This chain links TRBV7-9 with TRBJ2-6; TRBD2 is a possible D gene (6 bases). The V end was cut by 5 bases, the J end by 4 bases, with 12 bases between. The CDR3 covers 15 residues. The germline CDR1 and CDR2 sequences are SEHNR and FQNEAQ (reference sequence). The CDR3 is CASSRRGEGANVLTF. The DNA for the CDR3 is TGTGCCAGCAGCCGGAGGGGAGAGGGGGCCAACGTCCTGACTTTC. The variable domain in full, with the rest retrieved from reference TRBV7-9 and TRBJ2-6, is DTGVSQNPRHKITKRGQNVTFRCDPISEHNRLYWYRQTLGQGPEFLTYFQNEAQLEKSRLLSDRFSAERPKGSFSTLEIQRTEQGDSAMYLCASSRRGEGANVLTFGAGSRLTVL.

The genes are TRBV28 and TRBJ2-3; D gene uncertain. Germline lookup yields CDR1 MDHEN and CDR2 SYDVKM. The CDR3 consists of 17 residues. Trimming took off 5 bases at V and 4 bases at J, with 22 bases between the two ends. The CDR3 nucleotides read TGTGCCAGCAGTACCCGAGGCCGTCTACATAGGCCAGATACGCAGTATTTT. It translates to CASSTRGRLHRPDTQYF.

The chain carries TRBV27 and TRBJ2-7, with TRBD1 as a possible D gene (6 bases). V lost 3 bases, J lost 2 bases, and 8 bases lay in between. CDR3 length: 13 residues. Germline CDR1 reads MNHEY; CDR2 reads SMNVEV (reference sequence). The CDR3, as DNA: TGTGCCAGCAGTTTTCGACAGGCCTACGAGCAGTACTTC. Its translation is CASSFRQAYEQYF.

This chain joins TRBV21-1 and TRBJ1-2; TRBD1 reflects the table's D call only, with no check against the DNA. TRBV21-1 is flagged as a pseudogene. The CDR3 covers 16 residues. The CDR3 region has the DNA TGTGCCAGCAGCGATCCAAGACAGGGCACTAACTATGGCTACACCTTC. It specifies CASSDPRQGTNYGYTF.

The chain recombines TRBV5-4 with TRBJ2-7; 14 bases fit TRBD2. The CDR3 sequence is 15 residues long. Germline V lookup: CDR1 SGHNT, CDR2 YYREEE (reference sequence). The junction had 2 bases not matched to a gene; V was cut back by 0 bases and J by 6 bases. CDR3 nucleotides: TGTGCCAGCAGCTTGGCGACTAGCGGGAGGGGCGAGCAGTACTTC. Its protein product is CASSLATSGRGEQYF.

V is TRBV30 and J is TRBJ2-7, with a tentative D call TRBD2 (5 bases). The V gene lost 2 bases and the J gene lost 5 bases, with 16 bases spanning the gap. The CDR3 contains 14 residues. Germline V CDR1 and CDR2: GTSNPN, SVGIG (reference sequence). The CDR3 DNA sequence: TGTGCCTGGAGTCCCCTCGCCGGAGGCCACGAGCAGTACTTC. As protein: CAWSPLAGGHEQYF. Full variable domain (remainder filled in from reference TRBV30 and TRBJ2-7): SQTIHQWPATLVQPVGSPLSLECTVEGTSNPNLYWYRQAAGRGLQLLFYSVGIGQISSEVPQNLSASRPQDRQFILSSKKLLLSDSGFYLCAWSPLAGGHEQYFGPGTRLTVT.

The J gene is TRBJ2-7, the V gene TRBV6-1, with 10 bases aligning to TRBD1. The CDR3 sequence is 14 residues long. Germline V gives CDR1 MNHNS, CDR2 SASEGT. The V gene end was trimmed by 1 base and the J gene end by 4 bases; junction bases not matched to a gene: 1. The chain's CDR3 is CASSEVGQGYEQYF. As DNA, the CDR3 is TGTGCCAGCAGTGAAGTGGGACAGGGGTACGAGCAGTACTTC.

The V call is TRBV7-8, the J call TRBJ1-1, with TRBD1 matching 8 bases. CDR1 is SGHVS, CDR2 FQNEAQ, per germline. The CDR3 loop spans 16 amino acids. V trimming: 0 bases; J trimming: 5 bases; junction bases outside the gene matches: 8. CDR3 sequence (DNA): TGTGCCAGCAGCTTAGCCCTTACTACAGGGGGGACTGAAGCTTTCTTT. This codes for CASSLALTTGGTEAFF.

V and J are TRBV29-1 and TRBJ2-1; 8 nucleotides agree with TRBD2. V trimming: 6 bases; J trimming: 6 bases; junction bases outside the gene matches: 10. CDR3 size: 14 residues. Germline assignment: CDR1 SQVTM and CDR2 ANQGSEA. This CDR3 reads CSVAGLVLSNEQFF. The CDR3 region has the DNA TGCAGCGTAGCGGGACTAGTCCTAAGCAATGAGCAGTTCTTC.

The CDR3 DNA is TGTGCCAGCAGCTTAAACCGGGATACGCAGTATTTT. Translation: CASSLNRDTQYF. The chain has TRBV7-3 and TRBJ2-3; no definite D call. The germline V and J ends were trimmed by 1 base and 6 bases, with 5 bases remaining between them. The V gene's germline CDR1 is SGHTA and CDR2 FQGTGA. The CDR3 is 12 amino acids.

This sequence joins TRBV7-9 and TRBJ1-3; D ambiguous. Germline V gene data show CDR1 as SEHNR and CDR2 as FQNEAQ (reference sequence). Trimming removed 6 bases from V and 5 bases from J, with 8 bases in between. The CDR3 consists of 12 residues. The CDR3 nucleotides read TGTGCCAGCAGTGGAGGCAGAAACACCATATATTTT. It codes for CASSGGRNTIYF.

The chain is built from TRBV6-1 and TRBJ2-7, with 7 bases that match TRBD1. Germline CDR1 reads MNHNS; CDR2 reads SASEGT. The CDR3 sequence is 14 residues long. The V and J ends lost 5 bases and 2 bases, in that order; junction bases with no gene match: 6. CDR3 nucleotide sequence: TGTGCCAGCAGTATCCGACAGGGAACCTACGAGCAGTACTTC. Protein: CASSIRQGTYEQYF.

This rearrangement joins TRBV2 to TRBJ1-5, with 9 bases aligning to TRBD1. CDR3 length equals 16 residues. Germline values: CDR1 SNHLY, CDR2 FYNNEI. Trimming removed 6 bases from V and 4 bases from J; junction bases left unmatched: 10. In DNA form, the CDR3 reads TGTGCCAGCAGGGCCACCGGGACAGGGCTTAATCAGCCCCAGCATTTT. Its translation: CASRATGTGLNQPQHF.

This chain uses TRBV4-2 with TRBJ2-3; 7 positions match TRBD1. Germline values: CDR1 LGHNA, CDR2 YNFKEQ. The CDR3 runs 21 residues. The ends lost 0 bases at V and 0 bases at J; junction bases unmatched: 18. The CDR3, as DNA: TGTGCCAGCAGCCAAGATGAAGTGGGGACAGCAACCTTAACTAGCACAGATACGCAGTATTTT. Translated: CASSQDEVGTATLTSTDTQYF.

The J gene is TRBJ2-5, the V gene TRBV6-4; D possibly corresponds to TRBD2 (6 bases). The CDR3 sequence is 14 residues long. Trimming left V 8 bases short and J 2 bases short, with 15 bases between. Looked up from germline, CDR1 is MRHNA and CDR2 is SNTAGT. The CDR3 DNA is TGTGCCAGCGGGCGTACTAGCAGACAAGAGACCCAGTACTTC. Amino acids: CASGRTSRQETQYF.

This sequence joins TRBV6-6 and TRBJ2-1; 11 bases are shared with TRBD2. The CDR3 covers 15 residues. V was pared by 6 bases and J by 10 bases, with 11 bases of the junction left unmatched. Looked up from germline, CDR1 is MNHNY and CDR2 is SVGAGI (reference sequence). The CDR3: CASSPLGLAVKEQFF. CDR3 nucleotides: TGTGCCAGCAGCCCTTTGGGACTAGCGGTTAAAGAGCAGTTCTTC.

The rearrangement joins TRBV7-9 to TRBJ1-4; 7 nucleotides match TRBD1. Per the germline V gene, CDR1 is SEHNR and CDR2 is FQNEAQ (reference sequence). This CDR3 contains 18 residues. V lost 5 bases, J lost 3 bases, and 15 bases stayed unmatched. Written as DNA, the CDR3 is TGTGCCAGCAGCCCAAGACAGATCACAGGGGTCTCTAATGAAAAACTGTTTTTT. Its protein is CASSPRQITGVSNEKLFF.

The V call is TRBV7-9, the J call TRBJ2-1; the D is unclear. This CDR3 is 11 amino acids long. V was clipped by 0 bases and J by 8 bases, with 2 bases between them. The germline V gene encodes CDR1 SEHNR and CDR2 FQNEAQ (reference sequence). CDR3 DNA: TGTGCCAGCAGCTTAGCCTATGAGCAGTTCTTC. It encodes CASSLAYEQFF.

The V and J genes are TRBV5-1 and TRBJ2-7; perhaps TRBD1 as D (5 bases). The CDR3 sequence is 15 residues long. CDR1 is SGHRS, CDR2 YFSETQ, per germline. Trimming removed 1 base at V and 0 bases at J, with 11 bases between. CDR3 sequence: CASSLYTGSSYEQYF. CDR3 in DNA: TGCGCCAGCAGCTTGTATACAGGCAGCTCCTACGAGCAGTACTTC.

This clone was seen just once. The rearrangement joins TRBV15 to TRBJ1-2; no clear D gene. CDR3 length equals 14 residues. Per the germline V gene, CDR1 is LNHNV and CDR2 is YYDKDF (reference sequence). The V end lost 7 bases, the J end lost 1 base, and 13 bases lay between the germline ends. Here the CDR3 reads CATTRPGFNYGYTF. The CDR3 bases are TGTGCCACCACCCGGCCCGGGTTTAACTATGGCTACACCTTC. Full variable domain (outside the CDR3, taken from reference TRBV15 and TRBJ1-2): DAMVIQNPRYQVTQFGKPVTLSCSQTLNHNVMYWYQQKSSQAPKLLFHYYDKDFNNEADTPDNFQSRRPNTSFCFLDIRSPGLGDTAMYLCATTRPGFNYGYTFGSGTRLTVV.

The chain carries TRBV11-3 and TRBJ2-2, with 8 bases identical to TRBD1. V dropped 5 bases and J dropped 3; count of bases not matched to a gene: 8. The CDR3 has 16 residues. Germline V gives CDR1 SGHNT, CDR2 YENEEA. This CDR3 is CASSVNRGRYTGELFF. In DNA, the CDR3 is TGTGCCAGCAGCGTCAACAGGGGGAGATACACCGGGGAGCTGTTTTTT.

V is TRBV27 and J is TRBJ1-1; a possible D gene is TRBD1 (5 bases). With 3 bases removed from V and 7 bases from J, the gap between germline ends came to 12 bases. Germline CDR1 is MNHEY and CDR2 is SMNVEV (reference sequence). The CDR3 has 13 amino acids. The CDR3 loop reads CASSLGEGSEAFF. CDR3 DNA sequence: TGTGCCAGCAGTTTGGGGGAGGGGAGTGAAGCTTTCTTT.

V usage is TRBV4-1 and J usage is TRBJ2-3; D not resolved. In germline, CDR1 is MGHRA, CDR2 YSYEKL. The V end was cut by 1 base, the J end by 2 bases, with 13 bases between. The CDR3 covers 16 residues. CDR3 DNA: TGCGCCAGCAGCCAAGTGATATTCGGTCCCACAGATACGCAGTATTTT. This encodes CASSQVIFGPTDTQYF.

This chain connects TRBV28 to TRBJ2-7, with 8 bases that match TRBD2. From germline, CDR1 is MDHEN and CDR2 SYDVKM. V gave up 5 bases and J gave up 1 base; unmatched junction bases: 7. The CDR3 sequence is 15 residues long. Here the CDR3 DNA reads TGTGCCAGCAGTGGTAGCGGGGAAGGATCCTACGAGCAGTACTTC. Its translation is CASSGSGEGSYEQYF.